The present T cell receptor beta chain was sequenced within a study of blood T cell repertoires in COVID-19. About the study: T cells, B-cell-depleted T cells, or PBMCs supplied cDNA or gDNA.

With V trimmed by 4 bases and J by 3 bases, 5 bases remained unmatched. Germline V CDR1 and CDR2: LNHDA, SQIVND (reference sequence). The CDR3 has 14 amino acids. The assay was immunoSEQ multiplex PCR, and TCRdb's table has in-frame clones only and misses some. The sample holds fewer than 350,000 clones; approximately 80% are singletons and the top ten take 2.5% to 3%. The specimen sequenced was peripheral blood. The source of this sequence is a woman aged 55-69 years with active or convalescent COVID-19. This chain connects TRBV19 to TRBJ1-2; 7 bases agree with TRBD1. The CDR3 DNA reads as TGTGCCAGTAGTACGACAGGGATCCACTATGGCTACACCTTC. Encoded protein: CASSTTGIHYGYTF.